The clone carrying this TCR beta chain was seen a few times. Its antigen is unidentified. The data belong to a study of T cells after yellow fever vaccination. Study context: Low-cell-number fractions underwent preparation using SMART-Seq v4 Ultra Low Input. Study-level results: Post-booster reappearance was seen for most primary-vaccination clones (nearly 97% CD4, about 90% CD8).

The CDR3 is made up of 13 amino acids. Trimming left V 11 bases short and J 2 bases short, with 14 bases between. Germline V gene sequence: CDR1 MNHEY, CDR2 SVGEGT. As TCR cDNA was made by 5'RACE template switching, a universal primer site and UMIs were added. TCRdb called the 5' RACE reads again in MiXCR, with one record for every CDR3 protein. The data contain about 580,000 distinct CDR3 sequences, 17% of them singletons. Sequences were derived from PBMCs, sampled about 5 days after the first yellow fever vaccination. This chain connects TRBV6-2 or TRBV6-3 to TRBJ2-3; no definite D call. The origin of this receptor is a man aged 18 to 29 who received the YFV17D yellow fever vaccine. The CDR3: CAVRPTSTDTQYF. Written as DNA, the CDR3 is TGTGCCGTCCGCCCCACCTCCACAGATACGCAGTATTTT.